A selection of T cell receptor beta chains follows, all from one sample in a study of blood T cell repertoires in COVID-19. The protocol was immunoSEQ multiplex PCR, while the TCRdb copy is restricted to in-frame clones and leaves out a portion. The sample yields some 390,000 clones, around nine tenths seen once. The sample consisted of peripheral blood. The receptors derive from a human donor in a cohort sampled during active COVID-19. The CDR3 runs from the conserved cysteine through the conserved F or W. A D gene is named only where the DNA matches it firmly. Clone size appears in some rows only: once, few, many, or a class for an expanded clone.

TRBJ2-5,.,.,TRBV7-8,TGTGCCAGCAGCCGAACTCGAGGGGGCGGGAGGGAGACCCAGTACTTC,CASSRTRGGGRETQYF
TRBJ2-3,.,.,TRBV5-1,TGCGCCAGCAGCCTGGAGGGGGGCACAGATACGCAGTATTTT,CASSLEGGTDTQYF
TRBJ2-2,.,.,TRBV4-2,TGTGCCAGCAGCCACTTGTTCGAACACCAGAACACCGGGGAGCTGTTTTTT,CASSHLFEHQNTGELFF
TRBJ2-3,once,TRBD2,TRBV10-3,TGTGCCAACCAGCGGGAGGGAGTGGATACGCAGTATTTT,CANQREGVDTQYF
TRBJ2-5,.,.,TRBV9,TGTGCCAGCAGCGTAGCCCCTTACGGGACCCAGTACTTC,CASSVAPYGTQYF
TRBJ2-2,.,TRBD1,TRBV5-7,TGTGCCAGCGGTATAGATGGGGACAGGGGGCGCTCCGGGGAGCTGTTTTTT,CASGIDGDRGRSGELFF
TRBJ2-2,.,TRBD1,TRBV19,TGTGCCAGTAGTGCAGCACAGGGGGATGGGACCGGGGAGCTGTTTTTT,CASSAAQGDGTGELFF
TRBJ1-2,.,.,TRBV7-3,TGTGCCAGCAGCCCGACGGGGGGTCAAAGCTATGGCTACACCTTC,CASSPTGGQSYGYTF
TRBJ1-6,few,.,TRBV10-1,TGCGCCAGCAGTGGGGGTTGGGGCAGGGGCAGTTCACCGCCCAATTCACCCCTCCACTTT,CASSGGWGRGSSPPNSPLHF
TRBJ2-7,.,.,TRBV2,TGTGCCAGCAGTGGACTAAAGGGGGGGTTCTCCTACGAGCAGTACTTC,CASSGLKGGFSYEQYF
TRBJ1-3,.,.,TRBV3-1/TRBV3-2,TGTGCCAGCAGCCCAGACTCCGGACAGATCGGAAACACCATATATTTT,CASSPDSGQIGNTIYF
TRBJ2-3,once,TRBD2,TRBV15,TGTGCCACCAGCATTAGCGGGTTTAGCACAGATACGCAGTATTTT,CATSISGFSTDTQYF
TRBJ1-3,.,TRBD1,TRBV2,TGTGCCAGCAGACTACAGGGGGCCTCTGGAAACACCATATATTTT,CASRLQGASGNTIYF
TRBJ1-5,.,TRBD1,TRBV7-9,TGTGCCAGCAGCTCACAGGGGCAGCCCCAGCATTTT,CASSSQGQPQHF
TRBJ2-7,few,TRBD2,TRBV19,TGTGCCAGTAGTATGGTAGCGGAAGCGGGGACCTACGAGCAGTACTTC,CASSMVAEAGTYEQYF
TRBJ2-1,once,TRBD2,TRBV29-1,TGCAGCGTTGTCGTACGGGGGACTAGCGGGAGGGCCGGATACAATGAGCAGTTCTTC,CSVVVRGTSGRAGYNEQFF
TRBJ1-4,.,TRBD1,TRBV7-6,TGTGCCAGCAGCCGCAACAGGGGTGAGAATGAAAAACTGTTTTTT,CASSRNRGENEKLFF
TRBJ2-3,.,TRBD2,TRBV4-1,TGCGCCAGCAGCCAAAGGAGCGGGGATTGGGGTAGGGATACGCAGTATTTT,CASSQRSGDWGRDTQYF
TRBJ2-2,.,TRBD1,TRBV6-2/TRBV6-3,TGTGCCAGCAGTCTCGGGACAGGGACCGGGGAGCTGTTTTTT,CASSLGTGTGELFF
TRBJ2-1,.,.,TRBV15,TGTGCCACCAGCGGACTACTAGCTTCGGCTGAGCAGTTCTTC,CATSGLLASAEQFF
TRBJ2-2,.,TRBD2,TRBV28,TGTGCCAGCAGACCGGGGGGGGCGGACACCGGGGAGCTGTTTTTT,CASRPGGADTGELFF
TRBJ1-3,.,TRBD1,TRBV7-9,TGTGCCAACCAACGGGACAGCGCCTCTGGAAACACCATATATTTT,CANQRDSASGNTIYF
TRBJ1-2,.,.,TRBV25-1,TGTGCCAGCAGTGACGAGACAGACACCTACTATGGCTACACCTTC,CASSDETDTYYGYTF
TRBJ2-3,.,TRBD2,TRBV6-5,TGTGCCAGCAGGCGGGGGAGGGAAGCAGATACGCAGTATTTT,CASRRGREADTQYF
TRBJ2-2,.,.,TRBV27,TGTGCCAGCAGTTTAATTGGGCAGACACCCACCGGGGAGCTGTTTTTT,CASSLIGQTPTGELFF
TRBJ2-2,.,TRBD2,TRBV18,TGTGCCAGCTCACCACCGAACGGGGGGACCACCGGGGAGCTGTTTTTT,CASSPPNGGTTGELFF
TRBJ2-1,.,TRBD2,TRBV7-8,TGTGCCAGCAGCATAAGACTAGCGGGAGGGATAATCGATGAGCAGTTCTTC,CASSIRLAGGIIDEQFF
TRBJ2-1,.,.,TRBV25-1,TGTGCCAGCAGTGACAACAGGGAGTCCTACAATGAGCAGTTCTTC,CASSDNRESYNEQFF
TRBJ2-5,.,TRBD2,TRBV7-3,TGTGCCAGCAGCTTACTAGCGGGGACCGGAGAGACCCAGTACTTC,CASSLLAGTGETQYF
TRBJ2-1,.,.,TRBV27,TGTGCCAGCAGTTTAAGCGGTGAGCAGTTCTTC,CASSLSGEQFF
TRBJ2-7,.,.,TRBV12-3/TRBV12-4,TGTGCCAGCAGCCGGGAGACTTACGAGCAGTACTTC,CASSRETYEQYF
TRBJ2-5,few,.,TRBV14,TGTGCCAGCAGCCAAGATAGGGGGACCGGCCTGACCCAGTACTTC,CASSQDRGTGLTQYF
TRBJ2-2,.,TRBD2,TRBV11-1,TGTGCCAGCAGTGGTAGCGGGAGGGCCTCGGGGGAGCTGTTTTTT,CASSGSGRASGELFF
TRBJ2-2,.,.,TRBV7-2,TGTGCCAGCAGCTACAGGCGAAACACCGGGGAGCTGTTTTTT,CASSYRRNTGELFF
TRBJ2-3,.,.,TRBV28,TGTGCCAGCAGTTTATGGGGCCAGAGCACAGATACGCAGTATTTT,CASSLWGQSTDTQYF
TRBJ2-7,.,TRBD1,TRBV6-5,TGTGCCAGCACCCGCCGGGACAGGGGGCTTGAGCAGTACTTC,CASTRRDRGLEQYF
TRBJ2-1,many,.,TRBV24-1,TGTGCCACCAGTGATACCTACTACAATGAGCAGTTCTTC,CATSDTYYNEQFF
TRBJ2-1,.,TRBD1,TRBV6-5,TGTGCCAGCAGTTACTCGACAGACAGGGACAATGAGCAGTTCTTC,CASSYSTDRDNEQFF
TRBJ2-7,once,TRBD1,TRBV28,TGTGCCAGCAGTCCCGACAGGGCCTTAACCTACGAGCAGTACTTC,CASSPDRALTYEQYF
TRBJ2-2,.,.,TRBV7-6,TGTGCCAGCAGCTTAGCTAGGTCGGGAGTCGAAGCCGGGGAGCTGTTTTTT,CASSLARSGVEAGELFF
TRBJ1-6,.,.,TRBV7-8,TGTGCCAGCAGCTTAGAGAGGGTCTATAATTCACCCCTCCACTTT,CASSLERVYNSPLHF
TRBJ2-7,.,.,TRBV4-2,TGTGCCAGCAGTCCCGGACAGTCCTACGAGCAGTACTTC,CASSPGQSYEQYF
TRBJ2-5,.,TRBD2,TRBV7-2,TGTGCCAGCAGCAGATGGACTAGCGGGGGGGCTGAGACCCAGTACTTC,CASSRWTSGGAETQYF
TRBJ2-2,once,TRBD2,TRBV10-1,TGCGCCAGCAGGGCCGGGGTAGCGGGAGGCCCGGACACCGGGGAGCTGTTTTTT,CASRAGVAGGPDTGELFF
TRBJ2-6,.,TRBD1,TRBV30,TGTGCCTGGAGGGGGGCAGGACAGGATTATTCTGGGGCCAACGTCCTGACTTTC,CAWRGAGQDYSGANVLTF